This TCR beta chain was sequenced for a study of response to subunit inactivated influenza vaccine (dated by TCRdb to 2016 to 2018). Concerning the study at large: Deep quantitative profiling of the T cell receptor repertoire was used in the study to follow responses to a trivalent subunit inactivated influenza vaccine. The investigation overall reported the following: The authors proposed that each seasonal influenza vaccination may bring in only a limited number of new T cells.

As encoded in the germline V gene (reference sequence), CDR1 is GTSNPN while CDR2 is SVGIG. Reading from cysteine to phenylalanine, the CDR3 counts 14 amino acids. Here the CDR3 DNA is all that survives: 42 bases in frame from base 1. Trimmed from V: 4 bases; trimmed from J: 2 bases; junction bases lacking a gene match: 7. Library method: RT-PCR. Sequenced using an Illumina HiSeq 2500. TCRdb cleaned the public reads at Q25 with fastp, built clones with MiXCR and kept in-frame beta chains. Rows are combined by CDR3 protein, so each entry shows the most common genes and DNA. The sample includes about 540,000 distinct CDR3 sequences, with roughly 25% observed a single time. The top ten clonotypes cover 2.5% to 3.5% of the sample. This clonotype was counted only a few times. Its cognate antigen has yet to be identified. Base qualities are not provided; no much larger clone lies one nucleotide away. These data also formed part of another study, on T cells expressing NK-cell markers. Drawing on the second study: The TCR beta cDNA libraries were made using 5'RACE template switching, a step that added both a universal primer site and unique molecular identifiers. About eight donors provided sorted CD3+CD56+NKG2C+, CD3+CD56+NKG2C- and CD3+CD56-NKG2C+ T-cell subsets, whose TCR beta-chain repertoires were profiled. Among the eight sequenced donors, only one was HCMV-seronegative, while the other seven were HCMV-seropositive. In several experiments an anti-gammadeltaTCR antibody was added to restrict sorting to alphabetaTCR-expressing T cells. In over 5 donors, the dominant CD3+CD56+NKG2C+ clonotypes were among the top 10 CD8+ clonotypes and accounted for 1.0-7.0% of CD8+ T cells. Those dominant clonotypes were again the most abundant among CD3+CD56-NKG2C+ cells in a handful of donors, at roughly 25-60.1%. Whether the expanded NKG2C-expressing T cell clones were specific for HCMV antigens remained unclear. All eight donors whose samples were sequenced were randomly selected healthy volunteers, three of them men and five women. HCMV serostatus was determined by detecting HCMV-specific IgG in serum with a commercial ELISA kit. Ficoll density gradient centrifugation was used to isolate peripheral blood mononuclear cells from blood. Using Miltenyi isolation kits, CD4+ and CD8+ T cells were isolated from PBMC through magnetic immunoseparation. cDNA synthesis was primed from the TCR beta constant segment and was followed by two successive PCR amplification steps. Sequencing of the libraries produced 2 x 150 bp reads on Illumina HiSeq 2000/2500, MiSeq or NextSeq. MIGEC handled demultiplexing of the reads and grouping by UMI, while MiTCR was used to assemble and quantify clonotypes. To exclude erroneous sequences, only TCR cDNA sequences supported by at least two reads were retained. Downstream repertoire analysis used the tcR package, and clonotypes were matched across fractions by CDR3 nucleotide sequence plus V segment. VDJmatch was used to annotate antigen specificity against VDJdb, with one amino acid substitution allowed in CDR3.

The rearranged chain carries TRBV30 and TRBJ2-7, with 8 bases matching TRBD1. This material consisted of CD4+ T cells sorted from PBMCs, taken 11 to 12 days after vaccination. This receptor was identified in a man aged 50 to 60 who received an inactivated influenza vaccine. Donor details come from another sample of the same person, matched by shared clones. The DNA reads TGTGCCTGGAACCGACAGGGGACAACCTACGAGCAGTACTTC. Its product reads: CAWNRQGTTYEQYF.